This TCR beta chain came from a study of blood T cell repertoires in COVID-19. Study context: Material from acute and convalescent COVID-19 was sourced from the United States, Italy and Spain.

In the authors' methods: It was from reference gene primer amplification that nucleated cell counts were estimated. Libraries were prepared by immunoSEQ multiplex PCR; TCRdb keeps only in-frame clonotypes and omits some of them. V and J calls and clone size come straight from that table; D and trimming were deduced from the DNA. The table shows under 150,000 clones, with more than 75% occurring only once. V shed 5 bases and J shed 7 bases, with 15 bases lying between them. This CDR3 has 13 amino acids. Germline V lookup: CDR1 SGHTS, CDR2 YDEGEE. This clone was observed a few times. The rearrangement links TRBV5-8 to TRBJ1-2; D is undetermined. The sequenced sample was peripheral blood. This clonotype originated in a man between 40 and 49 years old with acute or convalescent COVID-19. CDR3 in DNA: TGTGCCAGCAGGGAGGCCTCCGTGGGTGGCTACACCTTC. Protein product: CASREASVGGYTF.